The rows below give T cell receptor beta chains drawn from one sample of a study of blood T cells in healthy people across ages. TCRdb analysed the 5' RACE reads with MiXCR anew, one entry per CDR3 protein. The sample has around 970,000 distinct CDR3 sequences; approximately 50% are singletons. The specimen sequenced was blood. These receptors originate from a woman between 55 and 75 years old in good health. Each CDR3 is given with its conserved first and last residue. The D gene is left open where the match is weak. Not all rows give a size; the values are once, few, many and, for expanded clones, a class.

D gene: TRBD2
J gene: TRBJ2-3
V gene: TRBV7-2
clone size: few
CDR3 protein: CASSFRTSGRSTDTQYF
CDR3 DNA: TGTGCCAGCAGTTTTCGGACTAGCGGGCGCAGCACAGATACGCAGTATTTT

D gene: TRBD2
J gene: TRBJ2-1
V gene: TRBV7-2
clone size: .
CDR3 protein: CASSWTSGQEQFF
CDR3 DNA: TGTGCCAGCAGCTGGACTAGCGGTCAAGAGCAGTTCTTC

D gene: TRBD2
J gene: TRBJ2-7
V gene: TRBV5-1
clone size: .
CDR3 protein: CASSLAASGSHEQYF
CDR3 DNA: TGCGCCAGCAGCTTGGCAGCTAGCGGGAGCCACGAGCAGTACTTC

D gene: .
J gene: TRBJ2-7
V gene: TRBV20-1
clone size: .
CDR3 protein: CSARDVTGSYEQYF
CDR3 DNA: TGCAGTGCTAGAGATGTTACGGGATCGTACGAGCAGTACTTC

D gene: TRBD2
J gene: TRBJ2-5
V gene: TRBV12-3/TRBV12-4
clone size: .
CDR3 protein: CASSFGIAGGIQETQYF
CDR3 DNA: TGTGCCAGCAGTTTCGGTATAGCGGGAGGGATCCAAGAGACCCAGTACTTC

D gene: TRBD2
J gene: TRBJ2-3
V gene: TRBV7-6
clone size: few
CDR3 protein: CASSPGLAEISTDTQYF
CDR3 DNA: TGTGCCAGCAGCCCGGGACTAGCGGAAATTAGCACAGATACGCAGTATTTT

D gene: .
J gene: TRBJ2-1
V gene: TRBV7-9
clone size: few
CDR3 protein: CASSLALGSNEQFF
CDR3 DNA: TGTGCCAGCAGCTTAGCGCTAGGGTCCAATGAGCAGTTCTTC

D gene: .
J gene: TRBJ2-7
V gene: TRBV5-1
clone size: once
CDR3 protein: CASSAQTYEQYF
CDR3 DNA: TGCGCCAGCAGCGCCCAAACCTACGAGCAGTACTTC

D gene: TRBD2
J gene: TRBJ2-7
V gene: TRBV6-5
clone size: .
CDR3 protein: CASSTLGTSGSYEQYF
CDR3 DNA: TGTGCCAGCAGTACCCTCGGGACTAGCGGCTCCTACGAGCAGTACTTC

D gene: .
J gene: TRBJ2-1
V gene: TRBV4-1
clone size: .
CDR3 protein: CASSQKGVWKQFF
CDR3 DNA: TGCGCCAGCAGCCAAAAAGGGGTTTGGAAGCAGTTCTTC

D gene: .
J gene: TRBJ2-1
V gene: TRBV20-1
clone size: many
CDR3 protein: CSARPTGREQFF
CDR3 DNA: TGCAGTGCTAGACCGACCGGCAGGGAGCAGTTCTTC

D gene: .
J gene: TRBJ2-1
V gene: TRBV4-1
clone size: few
CDR3 protein: CASSQDIEDEQFF
CDR3 DNA: TGCGCCAGCAGCCAAGATATTGAAGACGAGCAGTTCTTC

D gene: .
J gene: TRBJ1-1
V gene: TRBV29-1
clone size: .
CDR3 protein: CSVKGPLQSNTEAFF
CDR3 DNA: TGCAGCGTTAAGGGACCGCTCCAGAGCAACACTGAAGCTTTCTTT

D gene: TRBD1
J gene: TRBJ2-4
V gene: TRBV27
clone size: .
CDR3 protein: CASSSHRGAKNIQYF
CDR3 DNA: TGTGCCAGCAGTTCTCACAGGGGTGCCAAAAACATTCAGTACTTC

D gene: .
J gene: TRBJ2-7
V gene: TRBV5-1
clone size: .
CDR3 protein: CASRDHRAYEQYF
CDR3 DNA: TGCGCCAGCAGAGATCACAGAGCCTACGAGCAGTACTTC

D gene: .
J gene: TRBJ2-5
V gene: TRBV6-6
clone size: .
CDR3 protein: CASSYSTNEQYF
CDR3 DNA: TGTGCCAGCAGTTACTCGACGAATGAGCAGTACTTC

D gene: .
J gene: TRBJ2-7
V gene: TRBV7-9
clone size: .
CDR3 protein: CASSPDSHEQYF
CDR3 DNA: TGTGCCAGCAGCCCTGACTCCCACGAGCAGTACTTC

D gene: TRBD2
J gene: TRBJ2-1
V gene: TRBV5-1
clone size: few
CDR3 protein: CASSLGLAGGFYNEQFF
CDR3 DNA: TGCGCCAGCAGCTTGGGGCTGGCGGGAGGGTTTTACAATGAGCAGTTCTTC

D gene: .
J gene: TRBJ2-2
V gene: TRBV6-5
clone size: .
CDR3 protein: CASSYTPPDSEYTGELFF
CDR3 DNA: TGTGCCAGCAGTTACACGCCGCCCGATTCGGAATACACCGGGGAGCTGTTTTTT

D gene: TRBD1
J gene: TRBJ2-5
V gene: TRBV18
clone size: .
CDR3 protein: CASSRTGGTQETQYF
CDR3 DNA: TGTGCCAGCTCTCGGACAGGGGGGACTCAAGAGACCCAGTACTTC

D gene: TRBD1
J gene: TRBJ2-7
V gene: TRBV12-3/TRBV12-4
clone size: .
CDR3 protein: CASSKTGQGAHEQYF
CDR3 DNA: TGTGCCAGCAGCAAGACGGGACAGGGGGCCCACGAGCAGTACTTC

D gene: .
J gene: TRBJ2-7
V gene: TRBV20-1
clone size: .
CDR3 protein: CSAPWDQGTYEQYF
CDR3 DNA: TGCAGTGCCCCCTGGGACCAGGGGACCTACGAGCAGTACTTC

D gene: TRBD2
J gene: TRBJ2-5
V gene: TRBV20-1
clone size: .
CDR3 protein: CSARDHLAGGWEQYF
CDR3 DNA: TGCAGTGCTAGAGATCATCTAGCGGGAGGATGGGAGCAGTACTTC

D gene: .
J gene: TRBJ2-3
V gene: TRBV10-3
clone size: .
CDR3 protein: CAISEPPGVHTQYF
CDR3 DNA: TGTGCCATCAGTGAACCCCCGGGAGTGCATACGCAGTATTTT

D gene: .
J gene: TRBJ2-7
V gene: TRBV9
clone size: once
CDR3 protein: CASSVGGVEIQYF
CDR3 DNA: TGTGCCAGCAGCGTAGGGGGGGTGGAGATCCAGTACTTC

D gene: .
J gene: TRBJ2-1
V gene: TRBV3-1
clone size: .
CDR3 protein: CASSHALGAAGFYNEQFF
CDR3 DNA: TGTGCCAGCAGCCATGCCCTCGGCGCCGCGGGATTTTACAATGAGCAGTTCTTC

D gene: .
J gene: TRBJ2-5
V gene: TRBV9
clone size: few
CDR3 protein: CASSAGLYETQYF
CDR3 DNA: TGTGCCAGCAGCGCGGGGTTGTATGAGACCCAGTACTTC

D gene: .
J gene: TRBJ2-5
V gene: TRBV7-9
clone size: .
CDR3 protein: CASSLFEMSEQYF
CDR3 DNA: TGTGCCAGCAGCCTCTTCGAAATGAGTGAGCAGTACTTC

D gene: TRBD2
J gene: TRBJ2-7
V gene: TRBV13
clone size: .
CDR3 protein: CASSAGLVSYEQYF
CDR3 DNA: TGTGCCAGCAGCGCGGGACTAGTCTCCTACGAGCAGTACTTC

D gene: .
J gene: TRBJ2-5
V gene: TRBV29-1
clone size: .
CDR3 protein: CSVVRSQETQYF
CDR3 DNA: TGCAGCGTTGTCAGGAGCCAAGAGACCCAGTACTTC

D gene: .
J gene: TRBJ1-5
V gene: TRBV30
clone size: .
CDR3 protein: CACSGGFNQPQHF
CDR3 DNA: TGTGCCTGCAGCGGGGGGTTCAATCAGCCCCAGCATTTT

D gene: .
J gene: TRBJ2-4
V gene: TRBV21-1
clone size: .
CDR3 protein: CASSKPPPRRKNIQYF
CDR3 DNA: TGTGCCAGCAGCAAACCCCCGCCAAGGAGGAAAAACATTCAGTACTTC

D gene: .
J gene: TRBJ2-3
V gene: TRBV29-1
clone size: .
CDR3 protein: CSVEAGGGDTQYF
CDR3 DNA: TGCAGCGTTGAAGCGGGGGGCGGAGATACGCAGTATTTT

D gene: .
J gene: TRBJ2-1
V gene: TRBV7-2
clone size: .
CDR3 protein: CASSRPQYNEQFF
CDR3 DNA: TGTGCCAGCAGCCGCCCCCAGTACAATGAGCAGTTCTTC

D gene: .
J gene: TRBJ2-7
V gene: TRBV6-6
clone size: many
CDR3 protein: CASSMDGDYEQYF
CDR3 DNA: TGTGCCAGCAGTATGGACGGAGACTACGAGCAGTACTTC

D gene: TRBD2
J gene: TRBJ2-3
V gene: TRBV7-2
clone size: .
CDR3 protein: CASKASGTDTQYF
CDR3 DNA: TGTGCCAGCAAGGCTAGCGGAACAGATACGCAGTATTTT

D gene: .
J gene: TRBJ2-3
V gene: TRBV6-6
clone size: few
CDR3 protein: CASKPDRTDTQYF
CDR3 DNA: TGTGCCAGCAAGCCCGACAGAACAGATACGCAGTATTTT

D gene: .
J gene: TRBJ1-1
V gene: TRBV29-1
clone size: few
CDR3 protein: CSVAGLGEAFF
CDR3 DNA: TGCAGCGTTGCAGGGCTGGGTGAAGCTTTCTTT

D gene: TRBD1
J gene: TRBJ2-3
V gene: TRBV7-6
clone size: few
CDR3 protein: CASSLLGQADTQYF
CDR3 DNA: TGTGCCAGCAGCTTGCTCGGACAGGCAGATACGCAGTATTTT

D gene: TRBD1
J gene: TRBJ2-7
V gene: TRBV4-1
clone size: .
CDR3 protein: CASSQPGGASYEQYF
CDR3 DNA: TGCGCCAGCAGCCAACCAGGGGGCGCTTCCTACGAGCAGTACTTC